The 23 T cell receptor beta chains in this list originate from one sample, sequenced in a study of blood T cells in healthy people across ages. Using a J-beta primer mix together with a sample-barcoded 5' primer, a second PCR was run for about 7 to 12 cycles. Each CDR3 protein is one row after TCRdb ran MiXCR on the 5' RACE reads. The profile shows roughly 550,000 distinct CDR3 sequences, 24% of them singletons. This sample was also put to use in a study of T cells of mothers and their children.

The sample comprised blood. The receptors shown here come from a boy aged 10-17 years in good health.

This clonotype turned up a few times. The rearrangement joins TRBV2 to TRBJ2-1; 12 bases fit TRBD2. Germline CDR1 and CDR2: SNHLY and FYNNEI. With V trimmed by 2 bases and J by 7 bases, 9 bases remained unmatched. The CDR3 is 17 residues long. In DNA form, the CDR3 reads TGTGCCAGCAGTGAATTGGTCGCTAGCGGGAGGGGGAATGAGCAGTTCTTC. It codes for CASSELVASGRGNEQFF.

The V gene is TRBV4-2, the J gene TRBJ2-7; a weak D match, TRBD2 (6 bases). Germline V gene lookup returns CDR1 LGHNA and CDR2 YNFKEQ. The CDR3 length is 16 residues. Trimming pared 0 bases from V and 0 bases from J, leaving 12 bases between. The CDR3 DNA reads as TGTGCCAGCAGCCAAGAGATCGGGACTGGCTCCTACGAGCAGTACTTC. Translated: CASSQEIGTGSYEQYF.

Comment on this clonotype: Lacking the conserved final phenylalanine or tryptophan, this CDR3 likely reflects a read error. The V and J genes are TRBV7-2 and TRBJ1-5, with D unclear. Germline V lookup: CDR1 SGHTA, CDR2 FQGNSA. Trimming removed 5 bases at V and 4 bases at J, with 12 bases between. The CDR3 runs to 14 residues. CDR3 DNA sequence: TGTGCCAGCAGCCTACAGAGTGCTAATCAGCCCCAGCATCTT. Its translation: CASSLQSANQPQHL.

This clonotype was seen a handful of times. The chain has TRBV3-1 and TRBJ2-4, with 8 bases matching TRBD2. The CDR3 runs to 16 residues. Losses at the gene ends were 3 bases for V and 0 bases for J; bases not matched to a gene: 4. Germline CDR1 reads LGHDT; CDR2 reads YNNKEL (reference sequence). The CDR3, as DNA: TGTGCCAGCAGCCAGGACCTAGCGGGAGCCAAAAACATTCAGTACTTC. Translating it yields CASSQDLAGAKNIQYF.

Only a few counts were recorded for this clonotype. The chain carries TRBV20-1 and TRBJ2-2, with 10 bases fitting TRBD2. Germline CDR1 DFQATT, CDR2 SNEGSKA (reference sequence). The trim removed 5 bases at V and 7 bases at J, leaving 10 bases unmatched. The CDR3 totals 15 residues. CDR3 sequence reads: CSAAPSGSLLGELFF. The CDR3 bases are TGCAGTGCTGCCCCTAGCGGGAGTCTTCTCGGGGAGCTGTTTTTT.

This clonotype has just a few counts. V and J are TRBV9 and TRBJ2-3, with 7 bases fitting TRBD2. Germline V gene lookup returns CDR1 SGDLS and CDR2 YYNGEE. The CDR3 sequence is 19 residues long. Trimming removed 0 bases from V and 0 bases from J; junction bases left unmatched: 13. The CDR3 DNA is TGTGCCAGCAGCGTAGCACGTGGGGCGGCTAGCGGAAGCACAGATACGCAGTATTTT. It codes for CASSVARGAASGSTDTQYF.

This rearrangement joins TRBV3-1 to TRBJ2-3; TRBD2 matches at 11 bases. Germline CDR1 is LGHDT and CDR2 is YNNKEL (reference sequence). V trimming: 3 bases; J trimming: 12 bases; junction bases outside the gene matches: 5. The CDR3 covers 13 residues. The CDR3 DNA follows: TGTGCCAGCAGCCACCTACTAGCGGGGGACCAGTATTTT. This codes for CASSHLLAGDQYF.

This clonotype came up many times. The chain joins TRBV20-1 to TRBJ2-2; 11 bases agree with TRBD2. Trimming cost V 0 bases and J 6 bases; bases outside gene matches: 6. The CDR3 runs to 16 residues. The germline V gene encodes CDR1 DFQATT and CDR2 SNEGSKA (reference sequence). CDR3 coding DNA: TGCAGTGCTAGAGACCCACTAGCGGGGGAATCCGGGGAGCTGTTTTTT. Its translation: CSARDPLAGESGELFF.

This clonotype appeared a few times. The chain combines TRBV6-2 or TRBV6-3 with TRBJ2-5; 11 bases are shared with TRBD2. The CDR3 loop spans 15 amino acids. Germline V gene data show CDR1 as MNHEY and CDR2 as SVGEGT. V shed 7 bases and J 4 bases; nucleotides not matched to a gene: 8. The CDR3: CASTSRLAGRETQYF. CDR3 sequence (DNA): TGTGCCAGCACCTCGCGACTAGCGGGAAGAGAGACCCAGTACTTC.

The chain has TRBV4-1 and TRBJ2-5; tentatively, D is TRBD1 (6 bases). The end of the DNA aligns better with TRBJ2-3, so the J call may be wrong. The CDR3 has 13 amino acids. Looked up from germline, CDR1 is MGHRA and CDR2 is YSYEKL. The DNA of the CDR3 is TGCGCCAGCAGCCAACAGGGGACAGATACGCAGTATTTT. As protein: CASSQQGTDTQYF.

Notes on this clonotype: The germline gene is not matched at one end of the junction; a read error may be the cause. The chain employs TRBV20-1 and TRBJ2-1; a weak D match, TRBD2 (6 bases). This CDR3 is built from 16 residues. Germline values: CDR1 DFQATT, CDR2 SNEGSKA (reference sequence). CDR3 nucleotides: TGCAGTGCTGGAGATCGGCGGCGGGATGACTACAATGAGCAGTTCTTC. Translated: CSAGDRRRDDYNEQFF.

This clonotype occurred a few times. At one end the junction does not follow the germline gene, possibly because of a read error. V usage is TRBV28 and J usage is TRBJ1-2; D may be TRBD1 (6 bases). Per germline, CDR1 MDHEN and CDR2 SYDVKM. CDR3 length equals 12 residues. Here the CDR3 DNA reads TGTGCCAGCAGTTCGAAGGACAGTTCCTACGCCTTC. This codes for CASSSKDSSYAF.

The chain combines TRBV30 with TRBJ1-6, with TRBD1 identical over 7 bases. CDR3 length: 15 amino acids. The J segment lost 5 bases and the V segment lost 3 bases, leaving 7 bases of the junction unmatched. Germline V gene sequence: CDR1 GTSNPN, CDR2 SVGIG (reference sequence). The CDR3 sequence is CAWRTGPNNNSPLHF. DNA of the CDR3: TGTGCCTGGAGGACAGGGCCTAACAATAATTCACCCCTCCACTTT.

This chain joins TRBV20-1 and TRBJ2-5, with 10 bases matching TRBD2. The J call is doubtful: the DNA matches TRBJ2-7 better. From germline, CDR1 is DFQATT and CDR2 SNEGSKA (reference sequence). The CDR3 sequence is 15 residues long. The CDR3 sequence: CSARDASSGSHEQYF. Written as DNA, the CDR3 is TGCAGTGCTAGAGATGCGTCTAGCGGGAGCCACGAGCAGTACTTC.

The chain couples TRBV5-1 to TRBJ2-7; no clear D. V was trimmed by 4 bases and J by 2 bases, leaving 10 bases between them. Germline V lookup: CDR1 SGHRS, CDR2 YFSETQ. The CDR3 is made up of 13 amino acids. The chain's CDR3 is CASSLGWAYEQYF. In DNA, the CDR3 is TGCGCCAGCAGCCTTGGATGGGCCTACGAGCAGTACTTC.

This clonotype has a handful of counts. The chain couples TRBV28 to TRBJ1-6; no clear D. The CDR3 loop spans 12 amino acids. Germline V gene sequence: CDR1 MDHEN, CDR2 SYDVKM. CDR3 sequence: CGSTEAHSPLHF. Here the CDR3 DNA reads TGTGGCTCGACGGAGGCACATTCACCCCTCCACTTT.

The genes are TRBV12-3 or TRBV12-4 and TRBJ1-2; possibly TRBD1 for D (5 bases). CDR3 size: 13 residues. V shed 7 bases and J shed 8 bases, with 17 bases lying between them. The CDR3: CASTRLWGYGYTF. In DNA form, the CDR3 reads TGTGCCAGCACCCGATTATGGGGCTACGGCTACACCTTC.

The V gene is TRBV6-2 or TRBV6-3, the J gene TRBJ2-5; TRBD2 is a possible D gene (6 bases). This CDR3 region has 16 residues. In germline, CDR1 is MNHEY, CDR2 SVGEGT. V was pared by 7 bases and J by 3 bases, with 21 bases between. CDR3 sequence (DNA): TGTGCCAGCACCCTAGGGAGTCTAGCGTTAAAAGAGACCCAGTACTTC. Its protein product is CASTLGSLALKETQYF.

In DNA, the CDR3 is TGTGCCAGCATGGTGCGGCGGGAGATATACAATGAGCAGTTCTTC. This codes for CASMVRREIYNEQFF. The rearrangement joins TRBV27 to TRBJ2-7; TRBD2 agrees at 7 bases. The DNA end is more similar to TRBJ2-1, so the J call may be wrong. The CDR3 is 15 residues long. Germline V gene lookup returns CDR1 MNHEY and CDR2 SMNVEV (reference sequence).

On this clonotype: One end of the junction is discordant with germline, which a read error may explain. The chain carries TRBV12-3 or TRBV12-4 and TRBJ1-2; unclear D gene. The CDR3 extends over 14 amino acids. The CDR3 loop is CANSLPIANYGYTF. The CDR3 nucleotides read TGTGCCAACAGTTTACCTATTGCTAACTATGGCTACACCTTC.

The chain recombines TRBV6-5 with TRBJ2-5, with 7 bases that match TRBD1. Germline CDR1 is MNHEY and CDR2 is SVGAGI. CDR3 size: 15 residues. Trimming removed 5 bases from V and 4 bases from J; junction bases left unmatched: 10. The CDR3 DNA is TGTGCCAGCAGTACCCAGACAGGGCTAGGAGAGACCCAGTACTTC. This sequence encodes CASSTQTGLGETQYF.

Only a few counts were recorded for this clonotype. This CDR3 reads CASSRNSGKYSETQYF. The CDR3 DNA sequence: TGTGCCAGCAGCCGGAATAGCGGGAAGTATAGTGAGACCCAGTACTTC. V usage is TRBV4-2 and J usage is TRBJ2-5, with 8 bases fitting TRBD2. The V and J ends lost 4 bases and 5 bases, in that order; junction bases with no gene match: 12. Per the germline V gene, CDR1 is LGHNA and CDR2 is YNFKEQ. This CDR3 is 16 amino acids long.

The CDR3 region is CASSPRQGDRETQYF. CDR3 sequence (DNA): TGTGCCAGCTCCCCCCGACAGGGGGATAGAGAGACCCAGTACTTC. The chain carries TRBV18 and TRBJ2-5; TRBD1 aligns across 9 bases. The ends lost 6 bases at V and 4 bases at J; junction bases unmatched: 9. The CDR3 is 15 amino acids. Germline CDR1 KGHSH, CDR2 LQKENI.